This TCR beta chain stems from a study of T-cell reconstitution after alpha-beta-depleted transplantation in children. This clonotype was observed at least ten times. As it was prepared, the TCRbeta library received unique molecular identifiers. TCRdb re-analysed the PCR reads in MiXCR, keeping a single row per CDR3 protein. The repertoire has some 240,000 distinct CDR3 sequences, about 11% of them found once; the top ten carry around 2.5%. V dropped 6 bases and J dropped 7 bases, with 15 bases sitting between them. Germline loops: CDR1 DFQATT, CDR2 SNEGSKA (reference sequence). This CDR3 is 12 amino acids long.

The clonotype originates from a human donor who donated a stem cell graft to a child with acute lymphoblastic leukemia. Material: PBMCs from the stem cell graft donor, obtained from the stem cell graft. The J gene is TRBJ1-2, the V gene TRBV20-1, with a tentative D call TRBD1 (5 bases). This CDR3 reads CSAGLRVGGYTF. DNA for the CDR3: TGCAGTGCCGGCCTCAGGGTTGGTGGCTACACCTTC.